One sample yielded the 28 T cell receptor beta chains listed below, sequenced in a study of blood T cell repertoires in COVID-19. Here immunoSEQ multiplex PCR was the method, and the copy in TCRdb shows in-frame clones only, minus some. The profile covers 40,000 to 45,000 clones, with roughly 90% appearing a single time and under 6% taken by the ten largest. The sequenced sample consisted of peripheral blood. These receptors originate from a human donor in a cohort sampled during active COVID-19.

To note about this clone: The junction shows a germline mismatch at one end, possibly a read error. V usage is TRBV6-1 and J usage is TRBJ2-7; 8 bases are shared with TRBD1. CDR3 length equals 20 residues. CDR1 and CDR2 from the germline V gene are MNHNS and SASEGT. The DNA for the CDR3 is TGTGCCAGCAGTAAAGCAGTTCCTTGGACAGGGCCGGTTGTCCGTTACGAGCAGTACTTC. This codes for CASSKAVPWTGPVVRYEQYF.

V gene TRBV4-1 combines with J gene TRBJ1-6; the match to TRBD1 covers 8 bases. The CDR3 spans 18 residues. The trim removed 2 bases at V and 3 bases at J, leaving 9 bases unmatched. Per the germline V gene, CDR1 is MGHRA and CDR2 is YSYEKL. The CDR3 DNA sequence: TGCGCCAGCAGCCAACTTAGGACAGGGACCTTCTATAATTCACCCCTCCACTTT. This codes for CASSQLRTGTFYNSPLHF.

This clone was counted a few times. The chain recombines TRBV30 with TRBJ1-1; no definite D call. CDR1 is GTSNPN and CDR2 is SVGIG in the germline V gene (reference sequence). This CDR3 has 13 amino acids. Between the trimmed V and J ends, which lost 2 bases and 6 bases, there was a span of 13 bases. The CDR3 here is CAWSSGMDPEAFF. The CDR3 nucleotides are TGTGCCTGGAGTTCCGGGATGGATCCTGAAGCTTTCTTT.

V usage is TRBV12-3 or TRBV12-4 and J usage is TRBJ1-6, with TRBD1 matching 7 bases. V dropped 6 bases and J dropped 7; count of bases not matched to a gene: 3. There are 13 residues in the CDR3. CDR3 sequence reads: CASRQTGNSPLHF. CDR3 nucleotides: TGTGCCAGCAGACAGACAGGGAATTCACCCCTCCACTTT.

The CDR3 DNA sequence: TGTGCCAGCAGCTTGCTGGGACCCACGGGACAGGTCTACGAGCAGTACTTC. Translated: CASSLLGPTGQVYEQYF. The chain carries TRBV5-6 and TRBJ2-7; 8 nucleotides agree with TRBD1. V lost 1 base to trimming and J lost 3 bases; unmatched junction nucleotides: 12. The germline CDR1 and CDR2 sequences are SGHDT and YYEEEE. The CDR3 has 17 amino acids.

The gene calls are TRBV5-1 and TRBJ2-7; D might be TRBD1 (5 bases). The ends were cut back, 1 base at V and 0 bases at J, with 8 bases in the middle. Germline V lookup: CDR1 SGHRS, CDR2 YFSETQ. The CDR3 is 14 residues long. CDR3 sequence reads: CASSLQGSSYEQYF. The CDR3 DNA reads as TGCGCCAGCAGCTTGCAGGGAAGCTCCTACGAGCAGTACTTC.

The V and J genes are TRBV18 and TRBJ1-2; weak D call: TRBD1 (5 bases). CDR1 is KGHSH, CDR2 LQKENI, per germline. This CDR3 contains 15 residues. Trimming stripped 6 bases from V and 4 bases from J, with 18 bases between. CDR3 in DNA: TGTGCCAGCTCTCGACAGAGTTTACCCGTCTATGGCTACACCTTC. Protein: CASSRQSLPVYGYTF.

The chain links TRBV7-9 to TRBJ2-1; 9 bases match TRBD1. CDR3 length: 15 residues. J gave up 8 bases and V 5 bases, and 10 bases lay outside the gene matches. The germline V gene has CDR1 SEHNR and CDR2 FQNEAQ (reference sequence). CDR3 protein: CASSAGQGEVDEQFF. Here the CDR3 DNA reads TGTGCCAGCAGCGCGGGACAGGGTGAAGTTGATGAGCAGTTCTTC.

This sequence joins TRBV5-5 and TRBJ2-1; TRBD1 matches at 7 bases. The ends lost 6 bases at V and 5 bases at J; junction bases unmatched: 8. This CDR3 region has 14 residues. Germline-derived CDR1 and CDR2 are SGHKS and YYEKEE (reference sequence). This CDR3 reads CASTGTVVNNEQFF. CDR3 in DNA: TGTGCCAGCACCGGGACAGTTGTTAACAATGAGCAGTTCTTC.

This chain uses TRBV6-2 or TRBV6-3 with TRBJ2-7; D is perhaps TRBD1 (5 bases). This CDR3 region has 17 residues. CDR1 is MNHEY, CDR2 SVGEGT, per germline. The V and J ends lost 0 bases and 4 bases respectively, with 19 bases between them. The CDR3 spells CASSYSLTRASVYEQYF. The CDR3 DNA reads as TGTGCCAGCAGTTACTCGCTTACCAGGGCGTCGGTGTACGAGCAGTACTTC.

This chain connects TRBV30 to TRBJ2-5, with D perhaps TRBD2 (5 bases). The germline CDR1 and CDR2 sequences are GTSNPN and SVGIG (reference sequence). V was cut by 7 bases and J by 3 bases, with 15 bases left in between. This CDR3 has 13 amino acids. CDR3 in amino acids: CASEPASKETQYF. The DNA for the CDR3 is TGTGCCTCGGAACCCGCTAGCAAAGAGACCCAGTACTTC.

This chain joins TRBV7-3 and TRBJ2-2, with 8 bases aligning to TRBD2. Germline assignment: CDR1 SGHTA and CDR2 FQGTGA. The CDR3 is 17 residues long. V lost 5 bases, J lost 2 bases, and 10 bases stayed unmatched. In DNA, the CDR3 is TGTGCCAGCAGCCTAATTTCCACTAGCGGCAACACCGGGGAGCTGTTTTTT. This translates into CASSLISTSGNTGELFF.

DNA of the CDR3: TGTGCCACACGCCAGGGGGCTGACACCGGGGAGCTGTTTTTT. Amino acid sequence: CATRQGADTGELFF. This chain connects TRBV15 to TRBJ2-2, with 8 bases fitting TRBD1. CDR3 size: 14 residues. The ends lost 9 bases at V and 3 bases at J; junction bases unmatched: 6. Germline CDR1 LNHNV, CDR2 YYDKDF (reference sequence).

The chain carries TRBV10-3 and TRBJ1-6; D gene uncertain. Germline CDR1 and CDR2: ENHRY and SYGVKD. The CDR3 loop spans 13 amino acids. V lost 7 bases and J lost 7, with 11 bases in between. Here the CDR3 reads CAITGYENSPLHF. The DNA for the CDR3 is TGTGCCATCACGGGGTATGAAAATTCACCCCTCCACTTT.

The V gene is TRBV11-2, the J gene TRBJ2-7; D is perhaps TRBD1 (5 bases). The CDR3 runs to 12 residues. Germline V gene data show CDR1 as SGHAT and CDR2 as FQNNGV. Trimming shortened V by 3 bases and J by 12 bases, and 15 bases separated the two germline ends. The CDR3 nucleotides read TGTGCCAGCAGCTTCACGGGCAGGGCTACGTACTTC. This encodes CASSFTGRATYF.

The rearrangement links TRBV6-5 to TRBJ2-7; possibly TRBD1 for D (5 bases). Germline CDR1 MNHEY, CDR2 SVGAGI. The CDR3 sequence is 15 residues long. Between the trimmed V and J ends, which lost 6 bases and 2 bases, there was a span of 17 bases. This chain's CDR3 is CASSLRQMTTYEQYF. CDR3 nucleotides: TGTGCCAGCAGCCTCCGACAGATGACAACCTACGAGCAGTACTTC.

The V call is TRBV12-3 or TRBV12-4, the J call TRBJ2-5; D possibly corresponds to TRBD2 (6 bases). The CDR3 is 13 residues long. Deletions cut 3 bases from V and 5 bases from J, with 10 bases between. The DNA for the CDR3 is TGTGCCAGCAGTTTGACTAGAGGGGAGACCCAGTACTTC. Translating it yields CASSLTRGETQYF.

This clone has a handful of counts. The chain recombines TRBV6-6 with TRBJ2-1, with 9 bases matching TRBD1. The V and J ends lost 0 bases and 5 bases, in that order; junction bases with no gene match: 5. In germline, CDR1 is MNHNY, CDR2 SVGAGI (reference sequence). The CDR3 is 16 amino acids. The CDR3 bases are TGTGCCAGCAGTTACTCGTTGGGGACAGGGAACAATGAGCAGTTCTTC. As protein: CASSYSLGTGNNEQFF.

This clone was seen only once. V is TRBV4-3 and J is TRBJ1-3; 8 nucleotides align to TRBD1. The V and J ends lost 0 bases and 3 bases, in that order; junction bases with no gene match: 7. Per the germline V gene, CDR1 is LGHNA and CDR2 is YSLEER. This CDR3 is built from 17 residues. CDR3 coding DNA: TGCGCCAGCAGCCAAGATAGTAACAGGGGGTTTGGAAACACCATATATTTT. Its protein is CASSQDSNRGFGNTIYF.

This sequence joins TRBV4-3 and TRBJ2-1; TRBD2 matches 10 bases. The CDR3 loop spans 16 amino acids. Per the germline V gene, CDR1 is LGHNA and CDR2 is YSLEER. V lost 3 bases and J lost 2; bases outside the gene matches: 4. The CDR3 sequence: CASSQITSGTYNEQFF. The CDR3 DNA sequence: TGCGCCAGCAGCCAGATCACTAGCGGGACCTACAATGAGCAGTTCTTC.

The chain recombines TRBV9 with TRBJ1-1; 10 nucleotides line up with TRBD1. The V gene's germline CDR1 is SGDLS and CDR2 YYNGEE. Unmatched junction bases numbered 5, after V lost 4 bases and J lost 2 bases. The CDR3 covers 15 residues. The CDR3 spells CASSPRQGANTEAFF. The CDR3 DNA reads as TGTGCCAGCAGCCCCAGACAGGGGGCAAACACTGAAGCTTTCTTT.

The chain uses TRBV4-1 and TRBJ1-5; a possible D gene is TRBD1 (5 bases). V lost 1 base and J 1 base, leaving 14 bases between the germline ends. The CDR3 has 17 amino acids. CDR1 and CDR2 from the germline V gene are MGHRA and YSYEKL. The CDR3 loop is CASSQGPGGRSNQPQHF. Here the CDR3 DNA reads TGCGCCAGCAGCCAAGGACCCGGGGGAAGGAGCAATCAGCCCCAGCATTTT.

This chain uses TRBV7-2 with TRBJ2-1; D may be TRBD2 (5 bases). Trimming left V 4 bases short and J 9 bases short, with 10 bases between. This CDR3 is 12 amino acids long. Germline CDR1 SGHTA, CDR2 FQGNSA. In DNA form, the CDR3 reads TGTGCCAGCAGCTCACTAGTCGGTGAGCAGTTCTTC. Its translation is CASSSLVGEQFF. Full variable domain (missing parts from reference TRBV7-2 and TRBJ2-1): GAGVSQSPSNKVTEKGKDVELRCDPISGHTALYWYRQSLGQGLEFLIYFQGNSAPDKSGLPSDRFSAERTGGSVSTLTIQRTQQEDSAVYLCASSSLVGEQFFGPGTRLTVL.

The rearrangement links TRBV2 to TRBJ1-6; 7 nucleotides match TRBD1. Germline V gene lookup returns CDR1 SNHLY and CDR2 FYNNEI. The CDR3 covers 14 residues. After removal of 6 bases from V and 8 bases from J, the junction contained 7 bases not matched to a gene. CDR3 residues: CASSAGQNYSPLHF. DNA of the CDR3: TGTGCCAGCAGCGCGGGACAGAATTATTCACCCCTCCACTTT.

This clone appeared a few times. The CDR3 bases are TGTGCCAGCAGCGTTGGGCAGGGGGACCTAGATACGCAGTATTTT. The encoded protein is CASSVGQGDLDTQYF. This rearrangement joins TRBV9 to TRBJ2-3; 7 nucleotides agree with TRBD1. J lost 5 bases, V lost 2 bases, and 8 bases had no gene match. CDR1 and CDR2 (germline): SGDLS, YYNGEE. The CDR3 length is 15 residues.

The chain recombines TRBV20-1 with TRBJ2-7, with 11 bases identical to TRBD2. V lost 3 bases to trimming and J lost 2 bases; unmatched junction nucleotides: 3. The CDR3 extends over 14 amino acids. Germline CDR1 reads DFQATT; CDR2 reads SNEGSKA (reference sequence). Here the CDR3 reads CSASGSGRAYEQYF. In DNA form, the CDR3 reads TGCAGTGCTAGTGGTAGCGGGAGGGCCTACGAGCAGTACTTC.

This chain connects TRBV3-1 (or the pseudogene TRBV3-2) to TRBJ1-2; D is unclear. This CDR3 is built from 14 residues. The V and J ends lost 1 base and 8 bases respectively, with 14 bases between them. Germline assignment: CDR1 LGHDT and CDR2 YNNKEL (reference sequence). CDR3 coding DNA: TGTGCCAGCAGCCAAGTTGAGGGCCTGGCCGGCTACACCTTC. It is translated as CASSQVEGLAGYTF.

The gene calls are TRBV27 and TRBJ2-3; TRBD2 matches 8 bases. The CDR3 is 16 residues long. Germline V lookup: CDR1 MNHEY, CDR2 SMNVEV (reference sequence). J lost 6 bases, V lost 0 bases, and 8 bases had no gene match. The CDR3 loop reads CASSLSTGGIRDTQYF. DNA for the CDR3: TGTGCCAGCAGTTTATCGACGGGAGGGATACGGGATACGCAGTATTTT.